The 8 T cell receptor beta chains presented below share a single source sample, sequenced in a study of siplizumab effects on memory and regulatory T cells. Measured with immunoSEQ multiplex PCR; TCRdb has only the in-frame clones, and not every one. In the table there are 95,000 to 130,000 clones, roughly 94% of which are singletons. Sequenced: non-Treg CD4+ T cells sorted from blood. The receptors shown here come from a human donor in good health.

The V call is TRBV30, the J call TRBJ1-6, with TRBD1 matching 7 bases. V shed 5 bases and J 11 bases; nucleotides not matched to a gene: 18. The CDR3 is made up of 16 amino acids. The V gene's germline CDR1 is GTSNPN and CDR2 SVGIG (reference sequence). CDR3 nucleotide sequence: TGTGCCTGGCAAATAAGTCCTGACAGGGAGTTCGCACCCCTCCACTTT. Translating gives CAWQISPDREFAPLHF.

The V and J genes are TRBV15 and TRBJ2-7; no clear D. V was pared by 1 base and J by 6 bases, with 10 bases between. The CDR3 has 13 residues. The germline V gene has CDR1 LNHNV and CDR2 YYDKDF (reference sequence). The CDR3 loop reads CATSRGAPGEQYF. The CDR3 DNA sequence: TGTGCCACCAGCAGAGGGGCCCCGGGCGAGCAGTACTTC. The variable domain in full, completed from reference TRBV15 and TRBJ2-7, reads DAMVIQNPRYQVTQFGKPVTLSCSQTLNHNVMYWYQQKSSQAPKLLFHYYDKDFNNEADTPDNFQSRRPNTSFCFLDIRSPGLGDTAMYLCATSRGAPGEQYFGPGTRLTVT.

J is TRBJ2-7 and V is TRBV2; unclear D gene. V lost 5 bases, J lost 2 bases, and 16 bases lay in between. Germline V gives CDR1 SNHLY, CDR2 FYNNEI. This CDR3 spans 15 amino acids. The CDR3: CASSSASGGTYEQYF. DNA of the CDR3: TGTGCCAGCAGTTCCGCATCAGGCGGAACCTACGAGCAGTACTTC.

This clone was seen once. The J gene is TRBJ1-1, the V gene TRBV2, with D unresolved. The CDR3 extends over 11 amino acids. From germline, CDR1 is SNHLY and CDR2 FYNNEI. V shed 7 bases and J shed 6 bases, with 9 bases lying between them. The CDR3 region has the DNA TGTGCCAGCAACCCAGCGTCTGAAGCTTTCTTT. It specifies CASNPASEAFF.

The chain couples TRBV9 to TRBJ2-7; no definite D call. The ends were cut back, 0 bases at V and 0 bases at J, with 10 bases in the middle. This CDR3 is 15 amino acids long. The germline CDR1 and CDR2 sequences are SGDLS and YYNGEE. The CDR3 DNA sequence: TGTGCCAGCAGCGTAGCGGCTACGGTCTCCTACGAGCAGTACTTC. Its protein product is CASSVAATVSYEQYF.

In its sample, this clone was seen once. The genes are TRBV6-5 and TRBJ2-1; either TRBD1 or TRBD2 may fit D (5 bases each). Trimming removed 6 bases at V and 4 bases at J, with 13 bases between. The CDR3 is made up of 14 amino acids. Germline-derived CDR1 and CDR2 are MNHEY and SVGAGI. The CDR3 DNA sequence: TGTGCCAGCAGCTGGGGACGGGAATACAATGAGCAGTTCTTC. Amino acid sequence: CASSWGREYNEQFF.

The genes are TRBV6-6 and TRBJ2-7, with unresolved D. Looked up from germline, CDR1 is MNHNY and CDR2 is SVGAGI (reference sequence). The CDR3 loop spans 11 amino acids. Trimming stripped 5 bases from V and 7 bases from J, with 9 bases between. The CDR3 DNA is TGTGCCAGCAGTGTCATCGGGGAGCAGTACTTC. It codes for CASSVIGEQYF.

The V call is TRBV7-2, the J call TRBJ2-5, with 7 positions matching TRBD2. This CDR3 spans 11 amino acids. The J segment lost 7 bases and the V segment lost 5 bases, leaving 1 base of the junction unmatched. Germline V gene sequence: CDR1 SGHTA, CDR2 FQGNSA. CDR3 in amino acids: CASSPGGTQYF. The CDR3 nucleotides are TGTGCCAGCAGCCCGGGGGGGACCCAGTACTTC.